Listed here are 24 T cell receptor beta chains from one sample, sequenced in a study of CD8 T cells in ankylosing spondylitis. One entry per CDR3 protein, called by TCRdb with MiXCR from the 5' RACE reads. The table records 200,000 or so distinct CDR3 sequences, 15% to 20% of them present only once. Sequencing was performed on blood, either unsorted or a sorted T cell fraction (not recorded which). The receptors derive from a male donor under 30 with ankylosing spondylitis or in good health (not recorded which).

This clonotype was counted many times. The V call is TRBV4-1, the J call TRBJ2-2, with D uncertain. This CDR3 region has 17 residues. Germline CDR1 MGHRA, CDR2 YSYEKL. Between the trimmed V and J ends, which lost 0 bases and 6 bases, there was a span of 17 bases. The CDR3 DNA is TGCGCCAGCAGCCAAGATCTTAGGACGCAGCTGGCCGGGGAGCTGTTTTTT. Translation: CASSQDLRTQLAGELFF.

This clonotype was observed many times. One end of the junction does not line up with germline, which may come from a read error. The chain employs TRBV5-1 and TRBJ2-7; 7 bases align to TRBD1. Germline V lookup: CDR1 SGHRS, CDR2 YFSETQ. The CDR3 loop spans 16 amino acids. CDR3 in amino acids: CASSFSPGQTSFEQYF. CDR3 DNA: TGCGCCAGCAGCTTTTCACCGGGACAGACCTCCTTCGAGCAGTACTTC.

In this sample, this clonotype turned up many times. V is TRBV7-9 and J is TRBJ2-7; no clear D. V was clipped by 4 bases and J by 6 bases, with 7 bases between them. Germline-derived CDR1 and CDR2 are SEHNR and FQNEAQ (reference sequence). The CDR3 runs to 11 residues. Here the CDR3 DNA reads TGTGCCAGCAGCTCTCTGTTCGAGCAGTACGTC. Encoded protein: CASSSLFEQYV.

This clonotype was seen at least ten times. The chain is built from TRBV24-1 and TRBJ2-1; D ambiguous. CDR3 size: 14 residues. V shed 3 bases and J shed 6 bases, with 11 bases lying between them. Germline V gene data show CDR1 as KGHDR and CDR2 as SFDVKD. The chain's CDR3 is CATSDPGSINEQFF. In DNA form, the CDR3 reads TGTGCCACCAGTGATCCCGGATCTATCAATGAGCAGTTCTTC.

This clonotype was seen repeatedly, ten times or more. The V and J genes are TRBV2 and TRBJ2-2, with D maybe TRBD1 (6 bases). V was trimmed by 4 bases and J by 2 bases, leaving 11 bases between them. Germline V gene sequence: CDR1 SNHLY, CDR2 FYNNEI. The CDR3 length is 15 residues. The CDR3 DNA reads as TGTGCCAGCAGTGGGGGGCGGAGCAACACCGGGGAGCTGTTTTTT. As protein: CASSGGRSNTGELFF.

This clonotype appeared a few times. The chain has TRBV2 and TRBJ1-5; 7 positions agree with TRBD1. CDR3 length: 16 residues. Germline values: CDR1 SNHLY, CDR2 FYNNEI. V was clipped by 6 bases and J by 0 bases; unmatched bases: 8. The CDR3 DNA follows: TGTGCCAGCAGCCGGGGACAGCTCAATAGCAATCAGCCCCAGCATTTT. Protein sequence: CASSRGQLNSNQPQHF.

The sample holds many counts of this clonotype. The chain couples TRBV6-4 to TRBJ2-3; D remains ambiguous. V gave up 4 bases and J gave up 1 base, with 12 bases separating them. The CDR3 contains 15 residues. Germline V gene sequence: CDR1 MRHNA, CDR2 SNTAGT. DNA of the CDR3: TGTGCCAGCAGTGCCTTTCCGGGCCGCACAGATACGCAGTATTTT. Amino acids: CASSAFPGRTDTQYF.

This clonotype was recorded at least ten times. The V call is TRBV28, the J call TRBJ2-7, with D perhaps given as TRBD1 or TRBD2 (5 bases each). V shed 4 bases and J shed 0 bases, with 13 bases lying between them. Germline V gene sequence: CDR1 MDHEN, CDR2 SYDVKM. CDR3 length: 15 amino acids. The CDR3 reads CASSSPGADSYEQYF. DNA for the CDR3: TGTGCCAGCAGTTCCCCCGGGGCGGACTCCTACGAGCAGTACTTC.

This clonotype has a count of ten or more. CDR3 bases: TGTGCCAGCTTGCCGGATTCCGACTACGAGCAGTACGTC. This gives the protein CASLPDSDYEQYV. The V gene is TRBV2, the J gene TRBJ2-7; D gene uncertain. The CDR3 sequence is 13 residues long. V was cut by 8 bases and J by 3 bases, with 14 bases left in between. Looked up from germline, CDR1 is SNHLY and CDR2 is FYNNEI.

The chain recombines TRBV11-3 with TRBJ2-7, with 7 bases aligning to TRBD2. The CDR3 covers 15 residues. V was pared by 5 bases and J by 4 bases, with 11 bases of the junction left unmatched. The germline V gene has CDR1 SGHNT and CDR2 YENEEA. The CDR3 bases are TGTGCCAGCAGCCCCGGTAGGGGCGGGAGTTACGAGCAGTACTTC. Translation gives CASSPGRGGSYEQYF.

For the CDR3, the DNA is TGCAGTGCTAGAACCGCGCAAGGACAGTCCATCCAGACCCAGTACTTC. Its translation: CSARTAQGQSIQTQYF. V gene TRBV20-1 combines with J gene TRBJ2-5, with D possibly matching TRBD1 (6 bases). This CDR3 region has 16 residues. Germline lookup yields CDR1 DFQATT and CDR2 SNEGSKA (reference sequence). Trimming shortened V by 2 bases and J by 6 bases, and 22 bases separated the two germline ends.

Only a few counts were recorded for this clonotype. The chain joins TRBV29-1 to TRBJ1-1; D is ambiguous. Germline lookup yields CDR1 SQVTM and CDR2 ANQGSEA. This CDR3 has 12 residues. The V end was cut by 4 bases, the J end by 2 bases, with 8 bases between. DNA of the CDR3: TGCAGCGTTGTACCTCTCAACACTGAAGCTTTCTTT. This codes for CSVVPLNTEAFF.

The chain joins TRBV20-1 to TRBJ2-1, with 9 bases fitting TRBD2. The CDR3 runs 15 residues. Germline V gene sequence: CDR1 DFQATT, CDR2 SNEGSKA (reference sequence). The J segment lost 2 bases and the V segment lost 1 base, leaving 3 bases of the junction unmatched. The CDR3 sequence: CSARAGTSPYNEQFF. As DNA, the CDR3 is TGCAGTGCTAGAGCAGGGACTAGCCCCTACAATGAGCAGTTCTTC.

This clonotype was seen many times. CDR3 region: CASSLGRGQSKVDTEAFF. CDR3 bases: TGCGCCAGCAGCTTGGGGAGGGGACAGAGCAAGGTTGACACTGAAGCTTTCTTT. This chain links TRBV5-1 with TRBJ1-1; TRBD1 agrees at 7 bases. Germline-derived CDR1 and CDR2 are SGHRS and YFSETQ. The length of the CDR3 is 18 residues. J gave up 3 bases and V 0 bases, and 14 bases lay outside the gene matches.

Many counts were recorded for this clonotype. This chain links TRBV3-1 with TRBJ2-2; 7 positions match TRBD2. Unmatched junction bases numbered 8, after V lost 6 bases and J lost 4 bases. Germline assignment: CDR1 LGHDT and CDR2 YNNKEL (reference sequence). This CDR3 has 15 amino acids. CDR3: CASRPTSLGTGELFF. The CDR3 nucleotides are TGTGCCAGCAGACCGACTAGCTTGGGCACCGGGGAGCTGTTTTTT.

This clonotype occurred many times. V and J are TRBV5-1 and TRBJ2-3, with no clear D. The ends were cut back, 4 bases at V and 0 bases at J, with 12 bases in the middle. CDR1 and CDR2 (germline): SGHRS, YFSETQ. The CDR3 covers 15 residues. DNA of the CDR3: TGCGCCAGCAGCCTTGACCTTTCTAGCACAGATACGCAGTATTTT. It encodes CASSLDLSSTDTQYF.

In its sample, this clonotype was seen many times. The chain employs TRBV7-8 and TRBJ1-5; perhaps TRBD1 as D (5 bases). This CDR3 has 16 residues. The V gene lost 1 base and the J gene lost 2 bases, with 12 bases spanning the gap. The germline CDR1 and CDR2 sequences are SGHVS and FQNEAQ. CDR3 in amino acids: CASSLVVGRGNQPQHF. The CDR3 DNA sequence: TGTGCCAGCAGCTTAGTGGTGGGCAGGGGCAATCAGCCCCAGCATTTT.

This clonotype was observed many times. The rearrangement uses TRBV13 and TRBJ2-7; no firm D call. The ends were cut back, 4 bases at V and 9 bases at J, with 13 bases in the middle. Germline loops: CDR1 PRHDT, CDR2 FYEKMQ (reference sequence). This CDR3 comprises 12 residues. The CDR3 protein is CASSSRAGWQYF. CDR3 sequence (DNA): TGTGCCAGCAGCTCCCGGGCCGGGTGGCAGTACTTC.

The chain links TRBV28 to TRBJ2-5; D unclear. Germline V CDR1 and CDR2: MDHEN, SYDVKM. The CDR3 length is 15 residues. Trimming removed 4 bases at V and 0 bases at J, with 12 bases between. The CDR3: CASSSTAKNQETQYF. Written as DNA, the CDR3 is TGTGCCAGCAGTTCCACGGCCAAAAACCAAGAGACCCAGTACTTC.

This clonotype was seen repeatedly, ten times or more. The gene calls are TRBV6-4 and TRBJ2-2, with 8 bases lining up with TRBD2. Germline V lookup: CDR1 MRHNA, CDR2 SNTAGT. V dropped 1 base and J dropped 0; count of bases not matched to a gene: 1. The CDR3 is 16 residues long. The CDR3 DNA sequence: TGTGCCAGCAGTGACTTCGGGGGGGCGAACACCGGGGAGCTGTTTTTT. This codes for CASSDFGGANTGELFF.

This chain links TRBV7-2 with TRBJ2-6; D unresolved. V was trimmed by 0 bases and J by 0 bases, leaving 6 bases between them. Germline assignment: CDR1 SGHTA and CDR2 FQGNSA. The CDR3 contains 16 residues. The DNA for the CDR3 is TGTGCCAGCAGCTTAGCCGGCGCCTCTGGGGCCAACGTCCTGACTTTC. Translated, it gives CASSLAGASGANVLTF.

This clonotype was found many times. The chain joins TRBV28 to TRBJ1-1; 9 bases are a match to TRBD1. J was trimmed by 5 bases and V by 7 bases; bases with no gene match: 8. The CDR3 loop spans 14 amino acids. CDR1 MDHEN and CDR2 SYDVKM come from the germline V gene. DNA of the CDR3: TGTGCCAGCACCACAGGGGGCTGGGGAACTGAAGCTTTCTTT. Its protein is CASTTGGWGTEAFF.

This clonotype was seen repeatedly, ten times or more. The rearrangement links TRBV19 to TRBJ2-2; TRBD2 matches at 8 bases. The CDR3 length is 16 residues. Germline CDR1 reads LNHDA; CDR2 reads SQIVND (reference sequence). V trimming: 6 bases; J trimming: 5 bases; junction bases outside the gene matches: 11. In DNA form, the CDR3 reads TGTGCCAGTAGGCCACTAGCGGATATCGTAACCGGGGAGCTGTTTTTT. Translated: CASRPLADIVTGELFF.

The CDR3 reads CASSSGGGTYNEQFF. The CDR3 coding sequence is TGTGCCAGCAGTTCAGGGGGCGGTACCTACAATGAGCAGTTCTTC. The genes are TRBV7-6 and TRBJ2-1; the match to TRBD1 covers 8 bases. This CDR3 spans 15 amino acids. Germline V gene sequence: CDR1 SGHVS, CDR2 FNYEAQ. Unmatched junction bases numbered 6, after V lost 6 bases and J lost 2 bases.